This TCR beta chain was retrieved from a study of blood T cell repertoires in COVID-19. This clone was found once. Authors' data handling: Estimation of nucleated cell counts relied on the amplification of reference gene primers. The repertoire was sequenced with immunoSEQ multiplex PCR; TCRdb's copy has only in-frame clones and lacks some. V and J calls plus clone size are reproduced from that table; the DNA served to infer D and trimming. Of around 220,000 clones in the sample, around 85% are singletons; the top ten hold roughly 4%. The V and J ends lost 0 bases and 11 bases respectively, with 14 bases between them. The CDR3 contains 13 residues. Germline V gene sequence: CDR1 SGDLS, CDR2 YYNGEE.

This sequence joins TRBV9 and TRBJ1-1, with D perhaps TRBD1 (6 bases). The sequenced sample consisted of peripheral blood. This receptor was identified in a woman aged 35 to 49 with active or convalescent COVID-19. The CDR3 sequence: CASSVVPNTGAFF. CDR3 nucleotides: TGTGCCAGCAGCGTAGTGCCCAATACAGGGGCTTTCTTT. Using reference TRBV9 and TRBJ1-1 for the parts outside the CDR3, the full variable domain is DSGVTQTPKHLITATGQRVTLRCSPRSGDLSVYWYQQSLDQGLQFLIQYYNGEERAKGNILERFSAQQFPDLHSELNLSSLELGDSALYFCASSVVPNTGAFFGQGTRLTVV.